The rows below give T cell receptor beta chains drawn from one sample of a study of cytomegalovirus exposure and HLA in healthy donors. The data were produced by immunoSEQ multiplex PCR, yet TCRdb's version contains in-frame clones alone and is incomplete. The table has over 150,000 clones, roughly nine tenths seen once. Material: PBMCs. The receptors here all came from a woman aged 18-29 years in good health and CMV-seropositive. Both conserved end residues are part of each CDR3. Fields, in order: CDR3 length, V gene, CDR3 protein.

15 | TRBV7-2 | CASSPRGGPRGKLFF
16 | TRBV19 | CASSPGTPPGNEKLFF
15 | TRBV9 | CASSDGGEVPKTQYF
14 | TRBV5-6 | CASSLETSGHEQFF
12 | TRBV14 | CASSQIGGTQYF
15 | TRBV19 | CASGPTGGASYEQYF
13 | TRBV7-3 | CASSQDRNTEAFF
16 | TRBV19 | CASRTSGRAGPYEQYF
18 | TRBV4-1 | CASSHKKGGQSSYNEQFF
14 | TRBV19 | CASSIESSYNEQFF
16 | TRBV4-1 | CASSQEGSINTGELFF
17 | TRBV10-2 | CASSRERGAPPSLEQYF
13 | TRBV6-4 | CASSTGSGDEQFF
17 | TRBV28 | CASSSPLLAGGTDEQFF
14 | TRBV5-6 | CASSLMGGNYGYTF
14 | TRBV11-2 | CASSRGQLNTEAFF
16 | TRBV18 | CASSSKQGSGAYEQYF
15 | TRBV2 | CASSEGIAGIYEQYF
15 | TRBV7-2 | CASSPGTGGTDTQYF
15 | TRBV28 | CASSLGSIGQETQYF
15 | TRBV7-2 | CASSLGAAGAYEQYF
16 | TRBV9 | CASSTKGEGYYNEQFF
14 | TRBV5-4 | CASSISGANTEAFF